The present TCR beta chain was sequenced within a study of T cells after posttransplantation cyclophosphamide. Study-level results: Donor-recipient repertoire similarity was low at 1-2 months, rising over year one. Recipient CMV seropositivity and CMV reactivation strongly tracked TRB clonality. Blood and skin or GI T cell repertoires showed limited TRB overlap.

Cyclophosphamide on days +3 and +4 followed busulfan-fludarabine conditioning and a marrow graft. This clone has ten or more counts. The antigen is undetermined. Clones were sequenced by immunoSEQ multiplex PCR, and TCRdb holds only the in-frame ones, with some missing. This sample comprises over 10,000 clones, none seen once only. Germline V lookup: CDR1 SGHTA, CDR2 FQGNSA. V was pared by 1 base and J by 5 bases, with 12 bases between. The CDR3 contains 15 residues. The sequences come from PBMCs, collected after allogeneic stem cell transplant with posttransplant cyclophosphamide. This receptor was identified in a female patient between 40 and 55 years old who received an allogeneic stem cell transplant from an unrelated donor, was CMV-positive, and had acute GVHD only. The graft donor may account for some of the T cells. The V call is TRBV7-2, the J call TRBJ1-5; D gene unclear. In DNA, the CDR3 is TGTGCCAGCAGCTTAGTGGGGAACGGGGATCAGCCCCAGCATTTT. It encodes CASSLVGNGDQPQHF. The complete variable domain, with remaining parts taken from reference TRBV7-2 and TRBJ1-5, reads GAGVSQSPSNKVTEKGKDVELRCDPISGHTALYWYRQSLGQGLEFLIYFQGNSAPDKSGLPSDRFSAERTGGSVSTLTIQRTQQEDSAVYLCASSLVGNGDQPQHFGDGTRLSIL.